Many counts were recorded for the clone carrying this T cell receptor (beta chain). Germline lookup yields CDR1 SGHTA and CDR2 FQGNSA. The CDR3 is made up of 15 amino acids. Trimming at V came to 0 bases and at J to 11 bases, leaving 12 bases not matched to a gene. This sample stems from a study of T cells in Graves' hyperthyroidism and ophthalmopathy. RNA transcripts served as the template for amplifying TCR beta CDR3 regions. The study used the HTBI primer set for a first-round RT-PCR of the TCR CDR3. TCRdb analysed the multiplex PCR reads with MiXCR anew, one entry per CDR3 protein. This sample yields 750,000 to 950,000 distinct CDR3 sequences, of which around 39% are seen a single time; about 8.9% belongs to the top ten.

Sequencing was performed on blood. The TCR comes from a man aged 18-30 years with Graves' hyperthyroidism. This chain joins TRBV7-2 and TRBJ1-1; 7 bases map to TRBD1. Here the CDR3 DNA reads TGTGCCAGCAGCTTAGCGCGACAGGGTCGGTACTCTGCTTTCTTT. Its protein product is CASSLARQGRYSAFF.